This entry is about one T cell receptor beta chain. The source of the sample is a study of blood T cells in healthy people across ages. For the second PCR, which ran for roughly 6 to 11 cycles, a sample-barcoded 5' primer and a J-beta primer mix were used. Each cDNA molecule, via a template-switch adaptor with 12 random nucleotides, was tagged. A single record per CDR3 protein comes from TCRdb applying MiXCR to the 5' RACE reads. The data show 800,000 or so distinct CDR3 sequences, approximately 25% seen once. The V and J ends lost 3 bases and 5 bases, in that order; junction bases with no gene match: 3. CDR1 MGHRA and CDR2 YSYEKL come from the germline V gene. The CDR3 is made up of 15 amino acids. The same sample was also used in a study of T cells of mothers and their children.

Sequenced input: blood. This chain joins TRBV4-1 and TRBJ2-1; 11 positions agree with TRBD2. This TCR derives from a boy younger than 18 in good health. CDR3 sequence reads: CASSHLAGGDNEQFF. The CDR3 region has the DNA TGCGCCAGCAGCCACTTAGCGGGAGGGGACAATGAGCAGTTCTTC.